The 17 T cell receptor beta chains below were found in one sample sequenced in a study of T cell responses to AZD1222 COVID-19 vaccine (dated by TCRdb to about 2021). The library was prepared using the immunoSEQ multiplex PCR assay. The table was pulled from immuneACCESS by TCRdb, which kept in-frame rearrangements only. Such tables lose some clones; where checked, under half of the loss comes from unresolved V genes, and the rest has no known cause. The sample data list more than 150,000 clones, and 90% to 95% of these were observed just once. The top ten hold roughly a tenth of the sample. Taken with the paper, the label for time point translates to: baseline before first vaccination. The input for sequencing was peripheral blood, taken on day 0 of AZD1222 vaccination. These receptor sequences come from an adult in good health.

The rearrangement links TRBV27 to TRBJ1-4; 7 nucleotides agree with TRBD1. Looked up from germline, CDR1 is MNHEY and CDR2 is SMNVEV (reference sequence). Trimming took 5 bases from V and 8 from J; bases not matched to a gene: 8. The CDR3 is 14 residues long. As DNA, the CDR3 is TGTGCCAGCAGTCCAACCCAGGGGGGGGAAAAACTGTTTTTT. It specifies CASSPTQGGEKLFF.

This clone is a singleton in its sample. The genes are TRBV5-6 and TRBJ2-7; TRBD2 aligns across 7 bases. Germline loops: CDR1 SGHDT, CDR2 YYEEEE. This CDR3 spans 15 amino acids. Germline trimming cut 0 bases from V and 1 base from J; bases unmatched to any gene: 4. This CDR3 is CASSLGRGVSYEQYF. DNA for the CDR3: TGTGCCAGCAGCTTGGGTCGGGGGGTATCCTACGAGCAGTACTTC. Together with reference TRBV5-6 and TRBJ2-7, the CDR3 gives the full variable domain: DAGVTQSPTHLIKTRGQQVTLRCSPKSGHDTVSWYQQALGQGPQFIFQYYEEEERQRGNFPDRFSGHQFPNYSSELNVNALLLGDSALYLCASSLGRGVSYEQYFGPGTRLTVT.

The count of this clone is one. The CDR3 DNA reads as TGTGCCAGCAGTTCGGGACAGAGAACTAACTATGGCTACACCTTC. This sequence encodes CASSSGQRTNYGYTF. The chain carries TRBV6-5 and TRBJ1-2; 7 positions agree with TRBD1. The CDR3 is 15 residues long. CDR1 MNHEY and CDR2 SVGAGI come from the germline V gene. V lost 4 bases to trimming and J lost 0 bases; unmatched junction nucleotides: 5.

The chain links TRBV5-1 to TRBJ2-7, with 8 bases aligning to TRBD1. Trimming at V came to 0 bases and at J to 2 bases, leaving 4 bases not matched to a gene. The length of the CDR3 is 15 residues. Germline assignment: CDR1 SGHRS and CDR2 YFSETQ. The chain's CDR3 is CASSLAGQVAYEQYF. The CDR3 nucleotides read TGCGCCAGCAGCTTGGCGGGACAGGTTGCCTACGAGCAGTACTTC.

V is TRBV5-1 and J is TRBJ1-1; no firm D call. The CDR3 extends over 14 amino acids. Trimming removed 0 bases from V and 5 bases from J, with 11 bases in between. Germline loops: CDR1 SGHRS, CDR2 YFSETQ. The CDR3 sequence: CASSLGPGATEAFF. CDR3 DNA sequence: TGCGCCAGCAGCTTGGGCCCGGGAGCGACTGAAGCTTTCTTT.

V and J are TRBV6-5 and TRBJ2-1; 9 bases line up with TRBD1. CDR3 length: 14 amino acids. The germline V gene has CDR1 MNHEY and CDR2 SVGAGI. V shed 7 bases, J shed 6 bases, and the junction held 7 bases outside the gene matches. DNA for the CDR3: TGTGCCAGCAACCGCGGGACAGGGTTCAATGAGCAGTTCTTC. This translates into CASNRGTGFNEQFF.

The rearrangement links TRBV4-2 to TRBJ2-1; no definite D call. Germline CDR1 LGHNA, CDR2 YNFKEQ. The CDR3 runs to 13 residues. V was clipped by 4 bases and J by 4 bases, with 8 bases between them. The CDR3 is CASSPLTYNEQFF. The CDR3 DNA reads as TGTGCCAGCAGCCCTTTGACGTACAATGAGCAGTTCTTC.

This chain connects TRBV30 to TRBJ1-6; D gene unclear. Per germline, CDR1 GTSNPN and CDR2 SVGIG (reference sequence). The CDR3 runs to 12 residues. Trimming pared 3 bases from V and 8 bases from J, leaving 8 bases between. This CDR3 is CAWRFADSPLHF. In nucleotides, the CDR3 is TGTGCCTGGAGGTTTGCTGATTCACCCCTCCACTTT.

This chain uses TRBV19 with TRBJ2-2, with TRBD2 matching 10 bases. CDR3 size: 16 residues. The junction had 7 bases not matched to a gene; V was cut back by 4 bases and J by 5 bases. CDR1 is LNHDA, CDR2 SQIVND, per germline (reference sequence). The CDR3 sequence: CASSTNSGRRTGELFF. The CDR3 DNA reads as TGTGCCAGTAGTACAAATAGCGGGAGGAGAACCGGGGAGCTGTTTTTT.

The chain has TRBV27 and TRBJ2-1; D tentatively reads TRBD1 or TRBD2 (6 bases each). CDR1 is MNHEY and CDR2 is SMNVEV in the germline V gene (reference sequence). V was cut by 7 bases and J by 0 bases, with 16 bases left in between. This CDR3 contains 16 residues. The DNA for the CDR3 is TGTGCCAGCAATGTGAGGGGGGTCAGCTCCTACAATGAGCAGTTCTTC. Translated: CASNVRGVSSYNEQFF.

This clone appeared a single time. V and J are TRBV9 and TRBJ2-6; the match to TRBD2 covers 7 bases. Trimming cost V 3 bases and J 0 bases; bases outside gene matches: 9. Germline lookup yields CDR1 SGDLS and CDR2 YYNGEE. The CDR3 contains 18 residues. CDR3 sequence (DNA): TGTGCCAGCAGCGATGCTAGCGGTCCTTACTCTGGGGCCAACGTCCTGACTTTC. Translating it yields CASSDASGPYSGANVLTF.

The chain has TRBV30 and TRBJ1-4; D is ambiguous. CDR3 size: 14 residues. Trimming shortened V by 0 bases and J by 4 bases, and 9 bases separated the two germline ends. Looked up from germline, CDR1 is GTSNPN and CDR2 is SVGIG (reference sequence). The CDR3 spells CAWSVGQNNEKLFF. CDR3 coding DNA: TGTGCCTGGAGTGTAGGTCAGAATAATGAAAAACTGTTTTTT.

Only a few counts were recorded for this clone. The CDR3 region has the DNA TGTGCCAGCAGTTATCAGGGTTGGGTGAACACTGAAGCTTTCTTT. This translates into CASSYQGWVNTEAFF. This chain links TRBV6-6 with TRBJ1-1, with D possibly matching TRBD1 (5 bases). The germline V gene encodes CDR1 MNHNY and CDR2 SVGAGI (reference sequence). V dropped 3 bases and J dropped 0 bases, with 11 bases sitting between them. This CDR3 has 15 residues.

CDR3 in DNA: TGTGCCAGCAGGGGACAGGGTGGGGGGTTAGGAAGGACTGAAGCTTTCTTT. Residues: CASRGQGGGLGRTEAFF. The chain links TRBV27 to TRBJ1-1, with 9 bases lining up with TRBD1. The CDR3 runs to 17 residues. Germline assignment: CDR1 MNHEY and CDR2 SMNVEV (reference sequence). With 6 bases clipped from V and 5 bases from J, the junction kept 16 bases outside the gene matches.

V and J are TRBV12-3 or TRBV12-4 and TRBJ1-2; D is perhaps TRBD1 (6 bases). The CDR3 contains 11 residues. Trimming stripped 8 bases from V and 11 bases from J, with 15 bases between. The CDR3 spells CASQGGGLYTF. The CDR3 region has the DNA TGTGCCAGCCAAGGGGGGGGACTGTACACCTTC.

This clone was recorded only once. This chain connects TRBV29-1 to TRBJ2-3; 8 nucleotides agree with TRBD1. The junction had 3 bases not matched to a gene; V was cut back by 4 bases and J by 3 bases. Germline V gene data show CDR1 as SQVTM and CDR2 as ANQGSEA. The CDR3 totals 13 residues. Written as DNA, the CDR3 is TGCAGCGTTGTGGGACAGGCTACAGATACGCAGTATTTT. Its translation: CSVVGQATDTQYF.

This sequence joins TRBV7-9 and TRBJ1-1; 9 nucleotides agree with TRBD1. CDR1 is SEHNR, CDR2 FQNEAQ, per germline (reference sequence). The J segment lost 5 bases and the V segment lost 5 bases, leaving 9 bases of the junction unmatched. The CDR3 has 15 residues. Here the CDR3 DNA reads TGTGCCAGCAGCCGAGACGGGACAGGGAATACTGAAGCTTTCTTT. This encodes CASSRDGTGNTEAFF.